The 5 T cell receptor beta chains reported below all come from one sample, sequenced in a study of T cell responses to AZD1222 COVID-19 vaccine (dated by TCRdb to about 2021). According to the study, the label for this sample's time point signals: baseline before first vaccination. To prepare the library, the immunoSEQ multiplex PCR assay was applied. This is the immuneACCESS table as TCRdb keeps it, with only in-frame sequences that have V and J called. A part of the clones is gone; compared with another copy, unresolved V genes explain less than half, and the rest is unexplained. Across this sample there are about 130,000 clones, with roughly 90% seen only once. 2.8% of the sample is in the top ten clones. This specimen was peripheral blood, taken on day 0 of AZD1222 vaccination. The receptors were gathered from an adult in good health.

The DNA for the CDR3 is TGTGCCACCAGCAGAGGTCGGATCCCAGGGGGCTACACCTTC. This codes for CATSRGRIPGGYTF. This sequence joins TRBV15 and TRBJ1-2; tentatively, D is TRBD1 (5 bases). Germline loops: CDR1 LNHNV, CDR2 YYDKDF (reference sequence). Deletions cut 1 base from V and 8 bases from J, with 14 bases between. The CDR3 sequence is 14 residues long.

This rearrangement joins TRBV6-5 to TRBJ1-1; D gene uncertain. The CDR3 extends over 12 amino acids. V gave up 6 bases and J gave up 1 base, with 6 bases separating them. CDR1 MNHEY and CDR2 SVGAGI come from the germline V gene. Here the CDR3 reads CASRPGNTEAFF. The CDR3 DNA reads TGTGCCAGCAGGCCGGGGAACACTGAAGCTTTCTTT.

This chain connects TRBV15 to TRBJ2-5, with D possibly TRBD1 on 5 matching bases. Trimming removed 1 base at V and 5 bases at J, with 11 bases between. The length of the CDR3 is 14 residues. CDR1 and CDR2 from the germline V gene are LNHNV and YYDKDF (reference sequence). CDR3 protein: CATSRAGSRETQYF. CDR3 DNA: TGTGCCACCAGCAGAGCAGGGTCTCGGGAGACCCAGTACTTC.

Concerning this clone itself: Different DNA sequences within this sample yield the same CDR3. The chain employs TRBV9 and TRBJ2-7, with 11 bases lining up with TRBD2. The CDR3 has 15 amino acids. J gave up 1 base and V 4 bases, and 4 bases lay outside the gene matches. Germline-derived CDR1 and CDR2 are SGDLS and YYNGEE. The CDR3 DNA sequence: TGTGCCAGCAGCACCGGGACTAGCGGATCCTACGAGCAGTACTTC. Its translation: CASSTGTSGSYEQYF.

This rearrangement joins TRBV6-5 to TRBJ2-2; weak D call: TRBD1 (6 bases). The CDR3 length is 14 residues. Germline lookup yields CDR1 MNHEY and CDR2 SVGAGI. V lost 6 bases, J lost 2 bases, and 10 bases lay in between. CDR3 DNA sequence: TGTGCCAGCAGCCGGGACATCAACACCGGGGAGCTGTTTTTT. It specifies CASSRDINTGELFF.